These 18 T cell receptor beta chains were sequenced from one sample in a study of cytomegalovirus exposure and HLA in healthy donors. Primers: 60 Vbeta forward and 13 Jbeta reverse. The assay was immunoSEQ multiplex PCR, and TCRdb's table has in-frame clones only and misses some. The table has tens of thousands of clones, around 77% seen once; the top ten hold approximately 7%. The sample was PBMCs. These receptors all stem from a man between 60 and 75 years old in good health and CMV-seronegative.

V and J are TRBV19 and TRBJ2-5; 7 bases are shared with TRBD1. V was clipped by 1 base and J by 4 bases; unmatched bases: 6. CDR1 LNHDA and CDR2 SQIVND come from the germline V gene (reference sequence). The CDR3 loop spans 15 amino acids. DNA for the CDR3: TGTGCCAGTAGTATAGGAAATAACAGGGGAGAGACCCAGTACTTC. It codes for CASSIGNNRGETQYF.

The chain links TRBV5-1 to TRBJ1-2; possibly TRBD1 for D (5 bases). V was shortened by 0 bases and J by 0 bases, with 9 bases between the two germline ends. CDR1 and CDR2 (germline): SGHRS, YFSETQ. The CDR3 sequence is 15 residues long. The CDR3 region has the DNA TGCGCCAGCAGCTTGGCCGTAGGGGCTAACTATGGCTACACCTTC. It yields the protein CASSLAVGANYGYTF.

The V call is TRBV29-1, the J call TRBJ2-2; D is possibly TRBD2 (6 bases). Trimming shortened V by 6 bases and J by 0 bases, and 8 bases separated the two germline ends. CDR3 length: 13 residues. CDR1 is SQVTM, CDR2 ANQGSEA, per germline. The CDR3 DNA reads TGCAGCGTAGAGCGGGCGAACACCGGGGAGCTGTTTTTT. Translating gives CSVERANTGELFF.

In its sample, this clone was seen a few times. The junction shows a germline mismatch at one end, possibly a read error. This chain uses TRBV19 with TRBJ2-5; TRBD1 might be the D (8 bases). Per the germline V gene, CDR1 is LNHDA and CDR2 is SQIVND (reference sequence). This CDR3 has 16 amino acids. The CDR3 nucleotides are TGTGCCGGTAGTATAGGCCTAACAGGGGGGGGAGAGACCCAGTACTTC. This sequence encodes CAGSIGLTGGGETQYF.

The J gene is TRBJ2-6, the V gene TRBV27; weak D call: TRBD1 (5 bases). CDR1 is MNHEY, CDR2 SMNVEV, per germline (reference sequence). This CDR3 has 16 amino acids. V lost 6 bases, J lost 1 base, and 13 bases lay in between. CDR3 sequence reads: CASSFSGRSGANVLTF. The CDR3 DNA follows: TGTGCCAGCAGCTTTTCAGGGCGGTCTGGGGCCAACGTCCTGACTTTC.

The genes are TRBV9 and TRBJ2-2, with no clear D. The CDR3 length is 13 residues. The V gene lost 0 bases and the J gene lost 4 bases, with 4 bases spanning the gap. Per germline, CDR1 SGDLS and CDR2 YYNGEE. CDR3 nucleotides: TGTGCCAGCAGCGTAGGGAGCACCGGGGAGCTGTTTTTT. Protein: CASSVGSTGELFF.

The genes are TRBV28 and TRBJ2-6; D is ambiguous. Per germline, CDR1 MDHEN and CDR2 SYDVKM. The CDR3 has 15 residues. The V end lost 4 bases, the J end lost 0 bases, and 7 bases lay between the germline ends. The CDR3 nucleotides are TGTGCCAGCAGTTCCTTCGGCTCTGGGGCCAACGTCCTGACTTTC. Translation: CASSSFGSGANVLTF.

V usage is TRBV9 and J usage is TRBJ2-1; 10 bases agree with TRBD2. There are 19 residues in the CDR3. V lost 0 bases and J lost 0; bases outside the gene matches: 9. The germline V gene encodes CDR1 SGDLS and CDR2 YYNGEE. The CDR3 bases are TGTGCCAGCAGCGTAGTTGGAGTAGCGGGAGGAAGCTCCTACAATGAGCAGTTCTTC. This sequence encodes CASSVVGVAGGSSYNEQFF.

The J gene is TRBJ2-1, the V gene TRBV2; 8 positions match TRBD2. The germline V gene encodes CDR1 SNHLY and CDR2 FYNNEI. The junction had 9 bases not matched to a gene; V was cut back by 8 bases and J by 6 bases. The CDR3 runs to 14 residues. The CDR3 loop is CASVGAGGINEQFF. The DNA of the CDR3 is TGTGCCAGCGTGGGGGCGGGAGGAATCAATGAGCAGTTCTTC.

This chain connects TRBV2 to TRBJ2-7; D gene ambiguous. V gave up 6 bases and J gave up 3 bases, with 12 bases separating them. Germline CDR1 and CDR2: SNHLY and FYNNEI. This CDR3 has 13 amino acids. In nucleotides, the CDR3 is TGTGCCAGCAGCGAAAGATTACTCTACGAGCAGTACTTC. Translation: CASSERLLYEQYF.

This clone was detected only a few times. The chain employs TRBV7-9 and TRBJ2-1; 15 bases line up with TRBD2. Germline V gene data show CDR1 as SEHNR and CDR2 as FQNEAQ (reference sequence). The CDR3 consists of 17 residues. With 4 bases clipped from V and 12 bases from J, the junction kept 13 bases outside the gene matches. The CDR3 sequence is CASSSTALGLAGGVQFF. In DNA, the CDR3 is TGTGCCAGCAGCTCGACCGCTCTGGGACTAGCGGGAGGAGTGCAGTTCTTC. The full variable domain, completed using reference TRBV7-9 and TRBJ2-1, is DTGVSQNPRHKITKRGQNVTFRCDPISEHNRLYWYRQTLGQGPEFLTYFQNEAQLEKSRLLSDRFSAERPKGSFSTLEIQRTEQGDSAMYLCASSSTALGLAGGVQFFGPGTRLTVL.

This clone was detected a few times. The gene calls are TRBV5-1 and TRBJ1-5; perhaps TRBD1 as D (5 bases). Germline loops: CDR1 SGHRS, CDR2 YFSETQ. V was pared by 1 base and J by 1 base, with 9 bases between. The CDR3 has 15 residues. CDR3 DNA: TGCGCCAGCAGCTTGAATGGACACAGCAATCAGCCCCAGCATTTT. Translated, it gives CASSLNGHSNQPQHF.

The V and J genes are TRBV15 and TRBJ2-7, with D possibly matching TRBD2 (5 bases). The V gene's germline CDR1 is LNHNV and CDR2 YYDKDF (reference sequence). Between the trimmed V and J ends, which lost 1 base and 0 bases, there was a span of 19 bases. The length of the CDR3 is 18 residues. The CDR3 sequence is CATSRGVGKASNSYEQYF. The CDR3 DNA is TGTGCCACCAGCAGAGGGGTGGGTAAGGCTAGCAACTCCTACGAGCAGTACTTC.

Concerning this clone itself: Sequence at one end of the junction differs from germline and may be a read error. This sequence joins TRBV6-5 and TRBJ2-1, with D unclear. Germline lookup yields CDR1 MNHEY and CDR2 SVGAGI. The CDR3 is 15 amino acids. CDR3 nucleotides: TGTTCCAGCAGTTACGCGCTGAGCTCCTACAATGAGCAGTTCTTC. It encodes CSSSYALSSYNEQFF.

The chain combines TRBV28 with TRBJ2-2, with 9 bases identical to TRBD1. Germline CDR1 reads MDHEN; CDR2 reads SYDVKM. The CDR3 runs to 15 residues. The ends lost 6 bases at V and 5 bases at J; junction bases unmatched: 7. The CDR3 bases are TGTGCCAGCAGGGCCCGGGACAGGGTGACCGGGGAGCTGTTTTTT. Protein: CASRARDRVTGELFF.

This clone was counted between two and nine times. CDR3 nucleotides: TGCGCCAGCAGCTTGGGGGGGACAGGGGTGCTAGCGGGACGGAATGAGCAGTTCTTC. This gives the protein CASSLGGTGVLAGRNEQFF. This sequence joins TRBV5-1 and TRBJ2-1, with TRBD1 as a possible D gene (10 bases). CDR1 is SGHRS, CDR2 YFSETQ, per germline. The CDR3 has 19 amino acids. Trimming removed 0 bases at V and 7 bases at J, with 26 bases between.

V is TRBV12-5 and J is TRBJ2-5; D might be TRBD1 (6 bases). The DNA end is a closer match to TRBJ2-7, so the J assignment may be wrong. CDR1 LGHNT and CDR2 FRNRAP come from the germline V gene. The CDR3 extends over 18 amino acids. The CDR3, as DNA: TGTGCTAGTGGTTTGGTCCCAAAACAGGGAATTATGACCTACGAGCAGTACTTC. It encodes CASGLVPKQGIMTYEQYF.

The chain is built from TRBV23-1 and TRBJ2-3, with D maybe TRBD1 (6 bases). TRBV23-1 is an ORF, with its function uncertain. This CDR3 contains 13 residues. Trimming took off 3 bases at V and 7 bases at J, with 11 bases between the two ends. CDR3 protein: CASSQIQGNTQYF. The CDR3 DNA follows: TGCGCCAGCAGTCAGATTCAGGGGAATACGCAGTATTTT.